Listed here are 17 T cell receptor beta chains from one sample, sequenced in a study of shared clonotypes between healthy human individuals (dated by TCRdb to 2019 to 2021). CD8 naive samples consisted of CD45RO-negative cells that were positively selected for CCR7, yielding a CD45RA+CCR7+ population without TemRA cells. Library method: the immunoSEQ multiplex PCR assay. TCRdb took over this immuneACCESS table, retaining in-frame rearrangements with V and J assigned. Such tables are incomplete; in checked studies, under half of the missing clones stem from an unresolved V gene, and the remainder is unexplained. The sample has 1.5 million to 2.5 million clones on record, around 96% of them singletons. Jointly, the top ten make up less than 1.5% of the sample. The source material was naive CD8+ T cells sorted from blood. In light of the paper, this sample's cell subset or site label describes: CD45RA+CCR7+. These TCRs come from a man younger than 35 in good health.

This chain joins TRBV6-5 and TRBJ2-2; a weak D match, TRBD2 (5 bases). The V end lost 7 bases, the J end lost 5 bases, and 17 bases lay between the germline ends. Looked up from germline, CDR1 is MNHEY and CDR2 is SVGAGI. This CDR3 comprises 15 residues. The chain's CDR3 is CASNGNYPRTGELFF. In DNA, the CDR3 is TGTGCCAGCAACGGGAATTACCCCCGTACCGGGGAGCTGTTTTTT.

The chain joins TRBV2 to TRBJ1-1; D is uncertain. CDR3 size: 11 residues. Germline V lookup: CDR1 SNHLY, CDR2 FYNNEI. Trimming shortened V by 2 bases and J by 13 bases, and 11 bases separated the two germline ends. CDR3 nucleotide sequence: TGTGCCAGCAGTGAACCCATCGGGAATTTCTTT. As protein: CASSEPIGNFF.

The chain combines TRBV4-1 with TRBJ1-1, with a weak D call TRBD1 (6 bases). Per germline, CDR1 MGHRA and CDR2 YSYEKL. The length of the CDR3 is 16 residues. V lost 0 bases and J lost 1, with 12 bases in between. The CDR3 sequence: CASSQDPSGENTEAFF. CDR3 sequence (DNA): TGCGCCAGCAGCCAAGATCCCTCAGGGGAGAACACTGAAGCTTTCTTT.

V and J are TRBV11-2 and TRBJ2-7; 8 bases agree with TRBD1. The CDR3 has 15 residues. The germline gives CDR1 SGHAT, CDR2 FQNNGV. Germline trimming cut 7 bases from V and 3 bases from J; bases unmatched to any gene: 11. For the CDR3, the DNA is TGTGCCAGCATCGCCCGTCCCGGACAGGGCTACGAGCAGTACTTC. Protein: CASIARPGQGYEQYF.

This chain uses TRBV10-2 with TRBJ2-1; no clear D. Trimming took 6 bases from V and 0 from J, leaving 6 bases between them. Germline loops: CDR1 WSHSY, CDR2 SAAADI. CDR3 length: 13 residues. The CDR3 DNA reads as TGCGCCAGCAGGTACGACTCCTACAATGAGCAGTTCTTC. The encoded protein is CASRYDSYNEQFF.

The genes are TRBV5-1 and TRBJ2-5; D is unclear. This CDR3 comprises 15 residues. Germline loops: CDR1 SGHRS, CDR2 YFSETQ. The ends were cut back, 0 bases at V and 4 bases at J, with 13 bases in the middle. CDR3 in DNA: TGCGCCAGCAGCTTGGGGTTAGGACCAGGAGAGACCCAGTACTTC. The encoded protein is CASSLGLGPGETQYF.

The V and J genes are TRBV6-1 and TRBJ2-1; 8 bases match TRBD1. Trimming removed 1 base from V and 8 bases from J; junction bases left unmatched: 16. The CDR3 consists of 18 residues. Germline lookup yields CDR1 MNHNS and CDR2 SASEGT. The CDR3 DNA follows: TGTGCCAGCAGTGAAGTAGGACAGGGAATCTTGGGGGTGGATGAGCAGTTCTTC. Residues: CASSEVGQGILGVDEQFF.

In regard to this clone: The germline gene is not matched at one end of the junction; a read error may be the cause. This chain joins TRBV6-5 and TRBJ2-7, with 10 bases that match TRBD2. The germline CDR1 and CDR2 sequences are MNHEY and SVGAGI. CDR3 length equals 15 residues. The CDR3 spells CASSSGLANTYEQHF. CDR3 bases: TGTGCCAGCAGTTCGGGACTAGCGAATACCTACGAGCAGCACTTC.

CDR3 sequence (DNA): TGTGCCAGCAGTTTATCGGCGGGCCGGGAGACCCAGTACTTC. Translated, it gives CASSLSAGRETQYF. The chain recombines TRBV28 with TRBJ2-5, with D possibly TRBD2 on 5 matching bases. The CDR3 spans 14 residues. The germline V gene has CDR1 MDHEN and CDR2 SYDVKM. Trimming stripped 1 base from V and 5 bases from J, with 11 bases between. Full variable domain (missing parts from reference TRBV28 and TRBJ2-5): DVKVTQSSRYLVKRTGEKVFLECVQDMDHENMFWYRQDPGLGLRLIYFSYDVKMKEKGDIPEGYSVSREKKERFSLILESASTNQTSMYLCASSLSAGRETQYFGPGTRLLVL.

About this clone: This CDR3 is also generated by other DNA sequences in the sample. The chain uses TRBV7-9 and TRBJ2-7; unclear D gene. Trimming shortened V by 3 bases and J by 2 bases, and 8 bases separated the two germline ends. Germline V lookup: CDR1 SEHNR, CDR2 FQNEAQ (reference sequence). CDR3 length: 13 amino acids. The CDR3 region is CASSFGGAYEQYF. The CDR3 DNA sequence: TGTGCCAGCAGCTTCGGTGGTGCCTACGAGCAGTACTTC.

The genes are TRBV27 and TRBJ2-7; D might be TRBD2 (6 bases). The CDR3 contains 14 residues. Trimming pared 0 bases from V and 6 bases from J, leaving 12 bases between. Per germline, CDR1 MNHEY and CDR2 SMNVEV (reference sequence). The CDR3 sequence: CASSLSFAGPEQYF. In DNA form, the CDR3 reads TGTGCCAGCAGTTTATCCTTTGCGGGGCCCGAGCAGTACTTC.

V and J are TRBV7-6 and TRBJ2-2; 7 positions match TRBD1. V lost 4 bases, J lost 5 bases, and 10 bases stayed unmatched. CDR3 length equals 16 residues. Germline V gene sequence: CDR1 SGHVS, CDR2 FNYEAQ. CDR3 in amino acids: CASSSPERGRTGELFF. CDR3 nucleotide sequence: TGTGCCAGCAGCTCTCCCGAGAGGGGGCGGACCGGGGAGCTGTTTTTT.

The V and J genes are TRBV7-9 and TRBJ2-2; D gene ambiguous. This CDR3 comprises 13 residues. V lost 6 bases, J lost 1 base, and 6 bases lay in between. The germline gives CDR1 SEHNR, CDR2 FQNEAQ (reference sequence). This chain's CDR3 is CASSPVNTGELFF. In DNA form, the CDR3 reads TGTGCCAGCAGTCCAGTGAACACCGGGGAGCTGTTTTTT.

Turning to this clone: Other DNA sequences in the same sample also yield this CDR3. The V and J genes are TRBV27 and TRBJ2-3; 8 bases align to TRBD2. Per germline, CDR1 MNHEY and CDR2 SMNVEV (reference sequence). The CDR3 spans 14 residues. With V trimmed by 2 bases and J by 3 bases, 1 base remained unmatched. CDR3 bases: TGTGCCAGCAGTTTAGCTAGCGGGACAGATACGCAGTATTTT. It translates to CASSLASGTDTQYF.

V usage is TRBV7-8 and J usage is TRBJ2-3, with D tentatively TRBD2 (5 bases). The germline V gene encodes CDR1 SGHVS and CDR2 FQNEAQ. The CDR3 loop spans 19 amino acids. The germline V and J ends were trimmed by 5 bases and 2 bases, with 26 bases remaining between them. The CDR3 sequence is CASSPGSGLPLIITDTQYF. Here the CDR3 DNA reads TGTGCCAGCAGCCCCGGTTCCGGACTGCCTTTAATTATCACAGATACGCAGTATTTT.

The rearrangement uses TRBV9 and TRBJ2-1, with D uncertain. Germline-derived CDR1 and CDR2 are SGDLS and YYNGEE. The length of the CDR3 is 15 residues. Trimming cost V 0 bases and J 6 bases, with 13 bases left between them. CDR3 sequence: CASSVEELPVNEQFF. As DNA, the CDR3 is TGTGCCAGCAGCGTAGAAGAACTTCCTGTCAATGAGCAGTTCTTC. The variable domain in full, completed from reference TRBV9 and TRBJ2-1, reads DSGVTQTPKHLITATGQRVTLRCSPRSGDLSVYWYQQSLDQGLQFLIQYYNGEERAKGNILERFSAQQFPDLHSELNLSSLELGDSALYFCASSVEELPVNEQFFGPGTRLTVL.

The chain employs TRBV10-2 and TRBJ1-1; D is unclear. V was pared by 4 bases and J by 4 bases, with 7 bases between. The CDR3 consists of 12 residues. Germline assignment: CDR1 WSHSY and CDR2 SAAADI. In DNA, the CDR3 is TGCGCCAGCAGTGTGTCGGTCACTGAAGCTTTCTTT. Translating gives CASSVSVTEAFF.